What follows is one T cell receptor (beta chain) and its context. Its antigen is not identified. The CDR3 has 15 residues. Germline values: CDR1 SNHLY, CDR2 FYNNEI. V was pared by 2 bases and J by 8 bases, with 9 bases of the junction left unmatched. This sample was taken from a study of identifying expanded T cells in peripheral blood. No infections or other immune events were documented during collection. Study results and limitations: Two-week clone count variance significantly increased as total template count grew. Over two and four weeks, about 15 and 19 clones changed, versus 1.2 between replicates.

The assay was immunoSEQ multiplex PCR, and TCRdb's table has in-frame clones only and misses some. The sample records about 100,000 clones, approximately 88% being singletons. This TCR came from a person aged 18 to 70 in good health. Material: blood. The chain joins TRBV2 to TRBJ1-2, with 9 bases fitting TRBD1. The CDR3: CASSEWDRVRAGYTF. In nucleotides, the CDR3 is TGTGCCAGCAGTGAATGGGACAGGGTTCGTGCAGGCTACACCTTC.